This passage covers 22 T cell receptor beta chains from one sample sequenced in a study of blood T cell repertoires in COVID-19. Clones were read by immunoSEQ multiplex PCR, and TCRdb kept only the in-frame ones, dropping some. Of more than 200,000 clones listed, 75% to 90% are singletons. The specimen sequenced was peripheral blood. The receptor source for this set is a man aged 25-45 years with active or convalescent COVID-19.

This chain links TRBV5-4 with TRBJ1-1; 9 bases line up with TRBD1. The CDR3 totals 15 residues. The germline V gene encodes CDR1 SGHNT and CDR2 YYREEE (reference sequence). The ends lost 0 bases at V and 4 bases at J; junction bases unmatched: 4. The CDR3: CASSLDRGLGTEAFF. In nucleotides, the CDR3 is TGTGCCAGCAGCTTGGACAGGGGGCTTGGCACTGAAGCTTTCTTT.

This clone has a single count. This chain uses TRBV25-1 with TRBJ2-5; no clear D gene. V lost 2 bases to trimming and J lost 5 bases, with 21 bases between them. This CDR3 spans 17 amino acids. Germline CDR1 reads MGHDK; CDR2 reads SYGVNS. CDR3 nucleotide sequence: TGTGCCAGCAGTGAACCCCCGCCCTCGCCTCGGTGGGAGACCCAGTACTTC. This codes for CASSEPPPSPRWETQYF.

This clone appeared once. The V and J genes are TRBV25-1 and TRBJ1-1; TRBD1 matches 9 bases. Looked up from germline, CDR1 is MGHDK and CDR2 is SYGVNS. CDR3 length: 14 amino acids. V trimming: 4 bases; J trimming: 4 bases; junction bases outside the gene matches: 4. The CDR3 loop is CASSAGQGGTEAFF. CDR3 bases: TGTGCCAGCAGTGCGGGACAGGGCGGCACTGAAGCTTTCTTT.

The chain recombines TRBV10-3 with TRBJ2-1; TRBD2 aligns across 12 bases. With 0 bases clipped from V and 7 bases from J, the junction kept 7 bases outside the gene matches. This CDR3 comprises 17 residues. Germline-derived CDR1 and CDR2 are ENHRY and SYGVKD. The CDR3 DNA sequence: TGTGCCATCAGTGAGTCTCGAGAGACTAGCGGGGGAAATGAGCAGTTCTTC. The encoded protein is CAISESRETSGGNEQFF.

CDR3 in amino acids: CASSFQRGNTDTQYF. The CDR3 DNA reads TGCGCCAGCAGCTTCCAGCGGGGAAACACAGATACGCAGTATTTT. This chain joins TRBV5-1 and TRBJ2-3; 7 bases match TRBD2. In germline, CDR1 is SGHRS, CDR2 YFSETQ. The ends lost 2 bases at V and 2 bases at J; junction bases unmatched: 5. The CDR3 totals 15 residues. Full variable domain (missing parts from reference TRBV5-1 and TRBJ2-3): KAGVTQTPRYLIKTRGQQVTLSCSPISGHRSVSWYQQTPGQGLQFLFEYFSETQRNKGNFPGRFSGRQFSNSRSEMNVSTLELGDSALYLCASSFQRGNTDTQYFGPGTRLTVL.

The chain couples TRBV6-2 or TRBV6-3 to TRBJ2-3, with D possibly being TRBD2 (5 bases). Per germline, CDR1 MNHEY and CDR2 SVGEGT. The CDR3 contains 14 residues. Trimming pared 5 bases from V and 1 base from J, leaving 10 bases between. The CDR3 loop reads CASSRLAGTDTQYF. The DNA of the CDR3 is TGTGCCAGCAGTCGTCTAGCTGGCACAGATACGCAGTATTTT.

The chain has TRBV7-3 and TRBJ1-1; the D gene is possibly TRBD1 (5 bases). The CDR3 contains 16 residues. Germline CDR1 and CDR2: SGHTA and FQGTGA. V gave up 5 bases and J gave up 0 bases, with 16 bases separating them. CDR3 residues: CASSPGPYAVNTEAFF. CDR3 nucleotides: TGTGCCAGCAGCCCAGGGCCCTACGCCGTGAACACTGAAGCTTTCTTT. The full variable domain, completed using reference TRBV7-3 and TRBJ1-1, is GAGVSQTPSNKVTEKGKYVELRCDPISGHTALYWYRQSLGQGPEFLIYFQGTGAADDSGLPNDRFFAVRPEGSVSTLKIQRTERGDSAVYLCASSPGPYAVNTEAFFGQGTRLTVV.

The chain has TRBV14 and TRBJ1-1; D is possibly TRBD1 (5 bases). Germline CDR1 is SGHDN and CDR2 is FVKESK. The germline V and J ends were trimmed by 6 bases and 1 base, with 9 bases remaining between them. The length of the CDR3 is 13 residues. The CDR3 region is CASSRGRNTEAFF. The CDR3 DNA follows: TGTGCCAGCAGTCGGGGGAGGAACACTGAAGCTTTCTTT.

V is TRBV19 and J is TRBJ2-1; D is undetermined. V gave up 3 bases and J gave up 11 bases, with 11 bases separating them. This CDR3 contains 12 residues. Germline V gene lookup returns CDR1 LNHDA and CDR2 SQIVND (reference sequence). DNA of the CDR3: TGTGCCAGTAGTATCAGAGGCGCTAAGCAGTTCTTC. Its translation is CASSIRGAKQFF.

The chain employs TRBV6-1 and TRBJ1-3; D gene ambiguous. This CDR3 spans 17 amino acids. Germline CDR1 is MNHNS and CDR2 is SASEGT. Trimming took 4 bases from V and 2 from J, leaving 18 bases between them. CDR3 region: CASSGNSQVVPGNTIYF. For the CDR3, the DNA is TGTGCCAGCAGTGGAAACAGTCAGGTAGTTCCTGGAAACACCATATATTTT.

The chain joins TRBV5-1 to TRBJ1-1, with a weak D call TRBD1 (6 bases). This CDR3 has 13 amino acids. The germline V gene has CDR1 SGHRS and CDR2 YFSETQ. V dropped 5 bases and J dropped 1 base, with 9 bases sitting between them. The CDR3 DNA is TGCGCCAGCAGGTCACAGGGGAACACTGAAGCTTTCTTT. Its translation is CASRSQGNTEAFF.

The rearrangement uses TRBV5-1 and TRBJ2-1, with a weak D call TRBD2 (5 bases). The V and J ends lost 0 bases and 0 bases respectively, with 7 bases between them. The V gene's germline CDR1 is SGHRS and CDR2 YFSETQ. This CDR3 contains 15 residues. For the CDR3, the DNA is TGCGCCAGCAGCTTGGTAGGGAGCTCCTACAATGAGCAGTTCTTC. It codes for CASSLVGSSYNEQFF.

This clone occurred a few times. Other nucleotide sequences in the sample specify the same CDR3. The gene calls are TRBV7-9 and TRBJ1-6, with D possibly being TRBD1 (5 bases). The V end was cut by 1 base, the J end by 4 bases, with 11 bases between. The length of the CDR3 is 16 residues. Germline assignment: CDR1 SEHNR and CDR2 FQNEAQ (reference sequence). The CDR3 here is CASSLGQGFYNSPLHF. The CDR3 nucleotides read TGTGCCAGCAGCTTAGGGCAGGGATTTTATAATTCACCCCTCCACTTT. The whole variable domain, filled in from reference TRBV7-9 and TRBJ1-6, reads DTGVSQNPRHKITKRGQNVTFRCDPISEHNRLYWYRQTLGQGPEFLTYFQNEAQLEKSRLLSDRFSAERPKGSFSTLEIQRTEQGDSAMYLCASSLGQGFYNSPLHFGNGTRLTVT.

The chain is built from TRBV5-4 and TRBJ2-1, with 14 bases matching TRBD2. V lost 5 bases, J lost 9 bases, and 4 bases stayed unmatched. The CDR3 has 14 amino acids. Germline V CDR1 and CDR2: SGHNT, YYREEE (reference sequence). The CDR3 sequence: CASSQGLAGGEQFF. CDR3 nucleotides: TGTGCCAGCAGTCAAGGACTAGCGGGGGGTGAGCAGTTCTTC.

This clone was observed a single time. The chain combines TRBV19 with TRBJ1-2; 8 nucleotides align to TRBD1. The V gene's germline CDR1 is LNHDA and CDR2 SQIVND (reference sequence). V shed 3 bases and J 0 bases; nucleotides not matched to a gene: 0. The CDR3 runs to 14 residues. CDR3 in DNA: TGTGCCAGTAGTATGACAGGGGCTAACTATGGCTACACCTTC. Its translation: CASSMTGANYGYTF.

The chain recombines TRBV5-1 with TRBJ2-1; 7 positions match TRBD2. The CDR3 is 12 residues long. Germline V gene data show CDR1 as SGHRS and CDR2 as YFSETQ. The V segment lost 3 bases and the J segment 10 bases; nucleotides outside the gene matches: 4. DNA for the CDR3: TGCGCCAGCAGCTGGGCCGGGGGGGAGCAGTTCTTC. This codes for CASSWAGGEQFF. Using reference TRBV5-1 and TRBJ2-1 for the parts outside the CDR3, the full variable domain is KAGVTQTPRYLIKTRGQQVTLSCSPISGHRSVSWYQQTPGQGLQFLFEYFSETQRNKGNFPGRFSGRQFSNSRSEMNVSTLELGDSALYLCASSWAGGEQFFGPGTRLTVL.

The J gene is TRBJ2-7, the V gene TRBV4-1; 8 nucleotides agree with TRBD2. The germline CDR1 and CDR2 sequences are MGHRA and YSYEKL. Trimming at V came to 3 bases and at J to 6 bases, leaving 7 bases not matched to a gene. The CDR3 spans 14 residues. The CDR3 sequence: CASSQGLEIGEQYF. In DNA form, the CDR3 reads TGCGCCAGCAGCCAGGGACTAGAGATTGGCGAGCAGTACTTC.

The rearrangement uses TRBV28 and TRBJ1-2, with unresolved D. Germline loops: CDR1 MDHEN, CDR2 SYDVKM. V lost 3 bases to trimming and J lost 3 bases, with 14 bases between them. This CDR3 has 15 amino acids. DNA for the CDR3: TGTGCCAGCAGTTTCCCCGGAGTTGGTTACTATGGCTACACCTTC. It encodes CASSFPGVGYYGYTF.

This clone showed up just once. The J gene is TRBJ2-2, the V gene TRBV4-1; 7 bases align to TRBD1. There are 16 residues in the CDR3. V was pared by 4 bases and J by 2 bases, with 7 bases of the junction left unmatched. Looked up from germline, CDR1 is MGHRA and CDR2 is YSYEKL. The CDR3 protein is CASSPTDRVNTGELFF. The CDR3, as DNA: TGCGCCAGCAGCCCCACCGACAGGGTTAACACCGGGGAGCTGTTTTTT.

The chain recombines TRBV3-1 (or the pseudogene TRBV3-2) with TRBJ2-5; 8 bases agree with TRBD2. The CDR3 is made up of 16 amino acids. Trimming removed 1 base from V and 4 bases from J; junction bases left unmatched: 8. Germline V gene lookup returns CDR1 LGHDT and CDR2 YNNKEL (reference sequence). In DNA, the CDR3 is TGTGCCAGCAGCCAAGTGGTCGGGGGGGCAGGAGAGACCCAGTACTTC. Amino acid sequence: CASSQVVGGAGETQYF.

The V gene is TRBV13, the J gene TRBJ2-1; 10 nucleotides line up with TRBD2. The CDR3 totals 16 residues. Germline CDR1 and CDR2: PRHDT and FYEKMQ (reference sequence). Trimming took 5 bases from V and 0 from J; bases not matched to a gene: 4. The DNA for the CDR3 is TGTGCCAGCAGCCGAGGACTAGCGGTCTCCTACAATGAGCAGTTCTTC. Translation gives CASSRGLAVSYNEQFF.

The chain employs TRBV7-2 and TRBJ2-7; a possible D gene is TRBD2 (6 bases). Germline V gene sequence: CDR1 SGHTA, CDR2 FQGNSA. The CDR3 covers 14 residues. Trimming pared 3 bases from V and 6 bases from J, leaving 15 bases between. CDR3 loop: CASSFNSGVAEQYF. The CDR3 DNA is TGTGCCAGCAGCTTCAATAGCGGCGTGGCCGAGCAGTACTTC.